These 17 T cell receptor beta chains share one sample of origin, sequenced in a study of blood T cell repertoires in COVID-19. TCRdb keeps only in-frame clones here, not all; method: immunoSEQ multiplex PCR. The sample lists about 60,000 clones; about 90% were seen once. The sequencing sample was made of peripheral blood. Receptors were obtained from a human donor with acute or convalescent COVID-19. The donor label of this sample is uncertain.

The V gene is TRBV5-1, the J gene TRBJ2-1, with 11 bases lining up with TRBD2. Germline CDR1 and CDR2: SGHRS and YFSETQ. This CDR3 is 14 amino acids long. V lost 5 bases to trimming and J lost 7 bases; unmatched junction nucleotides: 5. Here the CDR3 reads CASRRVAGGNEQFF. DNA for the CDR3: TGCGCCAGCAGACGTGTAGCGGGAGGGAATGAGCAGTTCTTC.

This clone has a single count. The J gene is TRBJ2-1, the V gene TRBV28, with D tentatively TRBD2 (6 bases). V was clipped by 2 bases and J by 7 bases, with 15 bases between them. This CDR3 contains 15 residues. Looked up from germline, CDR1 is MDHEN and CDR2 is SYDVKM. CDR3 DNA: TGTGCCAGCAGTTTAAACCGGGAGTACTTTAATGAGCAGTTCTTC. Protein product: CASSLNREYFNEQFF. Based on the CDR3 plus reference TRBV28 and TRBJ2-1, the full variable domain is DVKVTQSSRYLVKRTGEKVFLECVQDMDHENMFWYRQDPGLGLRLIYFSYDVKMKEKGDIPEGYSVSREKKERFSLILESASTNQTSMYLCASSLNREYFNEQFFGPGTRLTVL.

This chain links TRBV7-2 with TRBJ1-1, with TRBD1 as a possible D gene (5 bases). Germline V gene data show CDR1 as SGHTA and CDR2 as FQGNSA. V lost 3 bases, J lost 1 base, and 15 bases lay in between. CDR3 length: 16 amino acids. The CDR3 is CASSFLPGERNTEAFF. The DNA for the CDR3 is TGTGCCAGCAGCTTCCTTCCGGGGGAAAGGAACACTGAAGCTTTCTTT.

V usage is TRBV18 and J usage is TRBJ1-2; a possible D gene is TRBD1 (5 bases). Looked up from germline, CDR1 is KGHSH and CDR2 is LQKENI. Trimming removed 3 bases at V and 2 bases at J, with 19 bases between. The CDR3 spans 17 residues. CDR3 loop: CASSPVTQGYSNYGYTF. The DNA for the CDR3 is TGTGCCAGCTCACCCGTTACCCAGGGCTACTCCAACTATGGCTACACCTTC.

This chain joins TRBV2 and TRBJ1-5, with no clear D. CDR1 and CDR2 from the germline V gene are SNHLY and FYNNEI. CDR3 length: 15 residues. Trimming took off 8 bases at V and 1 base at J, with 15 bases between the two ends. The CDR3 bases are TGTGCCAGCCGGCGAGGCGATTTAAGCAATCAGCCCCAGCATTTT. It translates to CASRRGDLSNQPQHF.

CDR3 sequence: CASSLWGRLNQPQHF. The CDR3 coding sequence is TGTGCCAGCAGTTTATGGGGCCGGTTAAATCAGCCCCAGCATTTT. J is TRBJ1-5 and V is TRBV28, with unresolved D. Germline V CDR1 and CDR2: MDHEN, SYDVKM. V was shortened by 0 bases and J by 4 bases, with 10 bases between the two germline ends. CDR3 length equals 15 residues.

This rearrangement joins TRBV7-9 to TRBJ2-1, with D tentatively TRBD2 (5 bases). V lost 2 bases to trimming and J lost 11 bases, with 13 bases between them. CDR1 is SEHNR, CDR2 FQNEAQ, per germline (reference sequence). The CDR3 is 13 amino acids. CDR3 protein: CASSLLEEGKQFF. Written as DNA, the CDR3 is TGTGCCAGCAGCTTACTAGAAGAGGGTAAGCAGTTCTTC.

The V gene is TRBV9, the J gene TRBJ2-3; no clear D gene. The V end was cut by 1 base, the J end by 0 bases, with 6 bases between. CDR1 and CDR2 from the germline V gene are SGDLS and YYNGEE. CDR3 length: 14 amino acids. CDR3 sequence (DNA): TGTGCCAGCAGCGTAACAGTAAGCACAGATACGCAGTATTTT. Protein: CASSVTVSTDTQYF.

The chain joins TRBV6-1 to TRBJ2-3, with 10 nucleotides matching TRBD2. This CDR3 region has 19 residues. Looked up from germline, CDR1 is MNHNS and CDR2 is SASEGT. The junction had 15 bases not matched to a gene; V was cut back by 4 bases and J by 2 bases. The CDR3 DNA reads as TGTGCCAGCAGTGCCGAGACTAGCGGGTGGGTTATCCCCACAGATACGCAGTATTTT. It yields the protein CASSAETSGWVIPTDTQYF.

The J gene is TRBJ1-3, the V gene TRBV6-6; D is unresolved. The CDR3 has 14 amino acids. V was trimmed by 0 bases and J by 8 bases, leaving 11 bases between them. In germline, CDR1 is MNHNY, CDR2 SVGAGI (reference sequence). CDR3 sequence: CASSYSNSFDTIYF. In DNA, the CDR3 is TGTGCCAGCAGTTACTCGAATAGTTTCGACACCATATATTTT.

This clone was detected a few times. The gene calls are TRBV28 and TRBJ1-6; weak D call: TRBD1 (5 bases). With 2 bases removed from V and 10 bases from J, the gap between germline ends came to 18 bases. CDR3 length equals 16 residues. Germline loops: CDR1 MDHEN, CDR2 SYDVKM. The DNA for the CDR3 is TGTGCCAGCAGTTTAGGCAGGGTACAGTCTGGGTCACCCCTCCACTTT. Translated: CASSLGRVQSGSPLHF.

This sequence joins TRBV30 and TRBJ1-1, with a tentative D call TRBD1 (5 bases). CDR1 and CDR2 (germline): GTSNPN, SVGIG (reference sequence). This CDR3 region has 15 residues. V was shortened by 4 bases and J by 4 bases, with 19 bases between the two germline ends. CDR3 sequence reads: CAWTHAGGWSTEAFF. DNA of the CDR3: TGTGCCTGGACCCACGCGGGGGGATGGAGCACTGAAGCTTTCTTT.

This chain uses TRBV10-3 with TRBJ1-6, with 8 bases aligning to TRBD1. CDR3 length equals 14 residues. CDR1 is ENHRY, CDR2 SYGVKD, per germline. V gave up 5 bases and J gave up 10 bases; unmatched junction bases: 7. The CDR3 DNA reads TGTGCCATCAGTAAGGACAGGGATGGGTCACCCCTCCACTTT. Residues: CAISKDRDGSPLHF.

V and J are TRBV7-8 and TRBJ2-3; D remains unclear. The V gene's germline CDR1 is SGHVS and CDR2 FQNEAQ. The V end was cut by 6 bases, the J end by 4 bases, with 11 bases between. The CDR3 runs 13 residues. The CDR3 loop is CASSPIRADTQYF. For the CDR3, the DNA is TGTGCCAGCAGTCCTATTCGGGCAGATACGCAGTATTTT.

V usage is TRBV19 and J usage is TRBJ1-4; weak D call: TRBD1 (5 bases). The CDR3 runs to 13 residues. Trimming removed 11 bases from V and 4 bases from J, with 14 bases in between. From germline, CDR1 is LNHDA and CDR2 SQIVND (reference sequence). DNA of the CDR3: TGTGCCTCCAGGGCTTGGAATAATGAAAAACTGTTTTTT. Translating gives CASRAWNNEKLFF.

The chain has TRBV30 and TRBJ1-4; possibly TRBD1 for D (6 bases). This CDR3 has 13 amino acids. V shed 3 bases and J shed 4 bases, with 9 bases lying between them. Germline CDR1 is GTSNPN and CDR2 is SVGIG (reference sequence). In DNA form, the CDR3 reads TGTGCCTGGAGCAGGGGATTTAATGAAAAACTGTTTTTT. This sequence encodes CAWSRGFNEKLFF.

The gene calls are TRBV19 and TRBJ1-1, with D uncertain. CDR3 length: 13 residues. V was cut by 7 bases and J by 5 bases, with 14 bases left in between. Looked up from germline, CDR1 is LNHDA and CDR2 is SQIVND (reference sequence). This chain's CDR3 is CASTSLRGTEAFF. The CDR3 nucleotides read TGTGCCAGTACGTCCCTGCGGGGTACTGAAGCTTTCTTT.